This entry features one T cell receptor beta chain sequence. This clonotype turned up a few times. Its antigen specificity is not known. No base quality values were provided; no much bigger clone lies one nucleotide off. Based on the germline V gene, the CDR1 and CDR2 sequences are SNHLY and FYNNEI. From cysteine to phenylalanine, the CDR3 is 13 amino acids long. Only the CDR3 region is kept as DNA, spanning 39 bases read in frame from base 1. The trim is 7 bases for V and 5 bases for J, with a gap of 14 bases between the germline ends. Sequencing instrument: Illumina HiSeq 1500. TCRdb reran the public reads through fastp at Q25 and MiXCR, keeping productive beta chains. Each CDR3 protein gets just one entry, which takes the most common genes and DNA from the rows behind it. Within this sample are roughly 110,000 distinct CDR3 sequences, with 10% of them counted one time only. The top ten clones comprise roughly 29% of the sample.

The sample is drawn from a study of T cell repertoires in cytomegalovirus infection (dated by TCRdb to about 2019). General notes on the study: The HLA type of each donor mattered for the analysis, because public TCR beta signatures pointed to carriage of CMV infection along with the matching HLA type.

Study-wide conclusions, independent of this receptor: The ex vivo response was dominated by HLA-C-restricted CMV-specific TCR beta clonotypes, which also provided the single most frequent clonotype in two of eight donors. In both this cohort and an independent roughly 350-donor cohort, the cumulative frequency of public TCR beta family members distinguished carriers of CMV infection plus the relevant HLA type.

The sequence was collected from a human donor in good health (CMV status not recorded). Some clones in this sample may be carry-over from other donors' samples. Sequenced material: PBMCs, sequenced either directly or after in vitro stimulation (not recorded which). Recombination joined TRBV2 with TRBJ1-1; D gene: possibly TRBD1, on 5 matching bases. The DNA sequence reads TGTGCCAGCAACATCGCGGGGGGAACTGAAGCTTTCTTT. Its translation is CASNIAGGTEAFF.